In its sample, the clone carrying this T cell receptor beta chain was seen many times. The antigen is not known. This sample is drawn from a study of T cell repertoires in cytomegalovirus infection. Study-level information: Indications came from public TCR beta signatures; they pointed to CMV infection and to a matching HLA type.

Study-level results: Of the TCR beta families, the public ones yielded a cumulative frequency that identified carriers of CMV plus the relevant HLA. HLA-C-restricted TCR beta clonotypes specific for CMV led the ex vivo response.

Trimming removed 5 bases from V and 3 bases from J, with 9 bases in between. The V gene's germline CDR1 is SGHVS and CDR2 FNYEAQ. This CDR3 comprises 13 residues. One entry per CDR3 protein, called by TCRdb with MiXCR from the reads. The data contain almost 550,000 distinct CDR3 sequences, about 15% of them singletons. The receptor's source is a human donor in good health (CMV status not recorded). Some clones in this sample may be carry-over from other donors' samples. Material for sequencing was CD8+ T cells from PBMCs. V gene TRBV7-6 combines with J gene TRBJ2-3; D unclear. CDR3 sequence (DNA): TGTGCCAGCAGCCCCACTGTAACAGATACGCAGTATTTT. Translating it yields CASSPTVTDTQYF.